The 23 T cell receptor beta chains below come from one sample, sequenced in a study of vaccination and CD4 T cells after COVID-19. Treatment: roughly 11-day PBMC culture with coronavirus spike peptide pools or control peptides (ViraFEST assay). Investigators obtained the unexposed donor's CD4+ T cells before the COVID-19 pandemic (2011-2018). Their antigens remain unidentified. Sequenced with the Oncomine TCR Beta short-read assay was DNA taken from cultured CD4+ T cells. Cultured CD4+ T cells yielded the extracted genomic DNA. One entry per CDR3 protein, called by TCRdb with MiXCR from the PCR reads. The profile shows some 10,000 distinct CDR3 sequences, under 35% of them singletons. The sequenced sample consisted of CD4+ T cells from blood, cultured in vitro. These receptors were obtained from a human donor in good health.

A single count supports this clonotype. The J gene is TRBJ1-2, the V gene TRBV28; 7 bases match TRBD1. Trimming cost V 5 bases and J 4 bases; bases outside gene matches: 1. CDR3 size: 12 residues. The germline V gene has CDR1 MDHEN and CDR2 SYDVKM. CDR3 sequence: CASSRDSYGYTF. For the CDR3, the DNA is TGTGCCAGCAGTCGGGACAGCTATGGCTACACCTTC.

Only a few counts were recorded for this clonotype. The rearrangement joins TRBV28 to TRBJ1-4; TRBD1 might be the D (5 bases). The CDR3 runs 12 residues. Germline CDR1 is MDHEN and CDR2 is SYDVKM. V lost 5 bases and J 14 bases, leaving 15 bases between the germline ends. CDR3: CASSPQGTWLFF. The CDR3 DNA follows: TGTGCCAGCAGTCCCCAGGGTACATGGCTGTTTTTT.

The V call is TRBV12-3 or TRBV12-4, the J call TRBJ2-1, with TRBD2 as a possible D gene (6 bases). Trimming removed 2 bases at V and 6 bases at J, with 8 bases between. The CDR3 is 13 amino acids. CDR3 residues: CASSLLGGNEQFF. The CDR3 nucleotides read TGTGCCAGCAGTTTACTGGGGGGCAATGAGCAGTTCTTC.

The rearrangement uses TRBV2 and TRBJ2-3, with D perhaps matching TRBD1 or TRBD2 (6 bases each). V was pared by 4 bases and J by 2 bases, with 13 bases between. Germline CDR1 reads SNHLY; CDR2 reads FYNNEI. The CDR3 is made up of 15 amino acids. The CDR3 loop is CASSAGATFTDTQYF. The CDR3 DNA sequence: TGTGCCAGCAGTGCGGGGGCCACGTTCACAGATACGCAGTATTTT.

This clonotype was counted a few times. V is TRBV7-2 and J is TRBJ2-1, with D possibly TRBD1 on 5 matching bases. The CDR3 loop spans 15 amino acids. The V gene lost 0 bases and the J gene lost 6 bases, with 12 bases spanning the gap. Germline V gene lookup returns CDR1 SGHTA and CDR2 FQGNSA. DNA for the CDR3: TGTGCCAGCAGCTTAGCATGGGGCCGGTCCAATGAGCAGTTCTTC. The encoded protein is CASSLAWGRSNEQFF.

The V call is TRBV7-2, the J call TRBJ2-2; D is perhaps TRBD2 (5 bases). There are 14 residues in the CDR3. Germline values: CDR1 SGHTA, CDR2 FQGNSA. V was trimmed by 4 bases and J by 1 base, leaving 7 bases between them. The CDR3 reads CASSWRQNTGELFF. In nucleotides, the CDR3 is TGTGCCAGCAGCTGGAGGCAGAACACCGGGGAGCTGTTTTTT.

This clonotype is labeled medium-sized. This sequence joins TRBV6-1 and TRBJ1-5; 10 bases align to TRBD1. The CDR3 length is 16 residues. The V gene end was trimmed by 6 bases and the J gene end by 3 bases; junction bases not matched to a gene: 8. CDR1 MNHNS and CDR2 SASEGT come from the germline V gene. DNA of the CDR3: TGTGCCAGCAGACATCAGGACAGGGGGAACAATCAGCCCCAGCATTTT. This translates into CASRHQDRGNNQPQHF.

The chain has TRBV6-1 and TRBJ1-3, with D hard to call. The germline gives CDR1 MNHNS, CDR2 SASEGT. The CDR3 loop spans 15 amino acids. V dropped 6 bases and J dropped 2 bases, with 14 bases sitting between them. CDR3 amino acids: CASSNDGVTGNTIYF. DNA of the CDR3: TGTGCCAGCAGCAACGACGGGGTCACTGGAAACACCATATATTTT.

This clonotype was counted only a few times. The chain carries TRBV20-1 and TRBJ2-3, with D perhaps matching TRBD1 (5 bases). From germline, CDR1 is DFQATT and CDR2 SNEGSKA (reference sequence). The V and J ends lost 0 bases and 4 bases respectively, with 14 bases between them. There are 15 residues in the CDR3. The CDR3 is CSARDRQRGADTQYF. The CDR3 nucleotides are TGCAGTGCTAGAGATCGTCAAAGGGGCGCAGATACGCAGTATTTT.

This chain joins TRBV20-1 and TRBJ2-1; 12 bases map to TRBD2. Germline V gene sequence: CDR1 DFQATT, CDR2 SNEGSKA (reference sequence). The CDR3 consists of 13 residues. Germline trimming cut 5 bases from V and 13 bases from J; bases unmatched to any gene: 9. The CDR3 protein is CSARRTSGMKQFF. The CDR3 DNA reads TGCAGTGCTCGACGGACTAGCGGGATGAAACAGTTCTTC.

V and J are TRBV28 and TRBJ2-1; TRBD2 agrees at 7 bases. The CDR3 has 15 amino acids. Germline-derived CDR1 and CDR2 are MDHEN and SYDVKM. V lost 6 bases and J lost 4; bases outside the gene matches: 9. The chain's CDR3 is CASSKSGNSYNEQFF. As DNA, the CDR3 is TGTGCCAGCAGCAAGAGCGGGAATAGTTACAATGAGCAGTTCTTC.

Sample share makes this clonotype medium-sized (0.01 to 0.1%). The gene calls are TRBV6-2 or TRBV6-3 and TRBJ1-5; D is undetermined. The CDR3 runs to 15 residues. V was clipped by 7 bases and J by 4 bases, with 17 bases between them. Germline V CDR1 and CDR2: MNHEY, SVGEGT. CDR3 sequence: CASTKAAAPNQPQHF. DNA for the CDR3: TGTGCCAGCACAAAGGCCGCAGCGCCGAATCAGCCCCAGCATTTT.

Sample share makes this clonotype medium-sized. V and J are TRBV19 and TRBJ1-1; weak D call: TRBD1 (6 bases). The germline V gene has CDR1 LNHDA and CDR2 SQIVND (reference sequence). Trimming removed 5 bases from V and 3 bases from J, with 10 bases in between. The CDR3 has 13 amino acids. The CDR3 spells CASSQKGDTEAFF. The CDR3 DNA sequence: TGTGCCAGTAGTCAGAAGGGGGACACTGAAGCTTTCTTT.

The chain links TRBV5-1 to TRBJ2-7; possibly TRBD1 for D (6 bases). Trimming shortened V by 0 bases and J by 1 base, and 8 bases separated the two germline ends. CDR3 length: 14 residues. Germline CDR1 SGHRS, CDR2 YFSETQ. The CDR3 DNA reads as TGCGCCAGCAGCTTGGGTAGGGGGTCCTACGAGCAGTACTTC. It is translated as CASSLGRGSYEQYF.

The chain is built from TRBV19 and TRBJ2-7; D gene unclear. CDR1 and CDR2 from the germline V gene are LNHDA and SQIVND (reference sequence). The CDR3 consists of 14 residues. V was trimmed by 1 base and J by 2 bases, leaving 9 bases between them. Here the CDR3 DNA reads TGTGCCAGTAGTATAGTAGGACCACCCTACGAGCAGTACTTC. Translated: CASSIVGPPYEQYF.

The rearrangement links TRBV9 to TRBJ2-7, with D perhaps assigned TRBD1 or TRBD2 (5 bases each). Germline-derived CDR1 and CDR2 are SGDLS and YYNGEE. Trimming stripped 3 bases from V and 2 bases from J, with 15 bases between. The CDR3 contains 15 residues. CDR3 DNA sequence: TGTGCCAGCAGCGCCGGGGCCGACCTTGCCTACGAGCAGTACTTC. This encodes CASSAGADLAYEQYF.

The CDR3 region has the DNA TGTGCCAGCAGGAAAGGGGACATGAACACTGAAGCTTTCTTT. Amino acid sequence: CASRKGDMNTEAFF. The rearrangement uses TRBV28 and TRBJ1-1; possibly TRBD1 for D (6 bases). This CDR3 is 14 amino acids long. The V end was cut by 6 bases, the J end by 0 bases, with 11 bases between. Germline V gene lookup returns CDR1 MDHEN and CDR2 SYDVKM.

This clonotype has a handful of counts. The junction does not match germline at one end; this may be a read error. The chain combines TRBV7-7 with TRBJ1-1, with a weak D call TRBD1 (5 bases). Per germline, CDR1 SSHAT and CDR2 FNYEAQ (reference sequence). This CDR3 spans 13 amino acids. This CDR3 is CASSSDRNTEAFF. Written as DNA, the CDR3 is TGTGCTAGCAGCTCAGACAGGAACACTGAAGCTTTCTTT.

V usage is TRBV28 and J usage is TRBJ1-6, with TRBD1 matching over 7 bases. The V gene's germline CDR1 is MDHEN and CDR2 SYDVKM. CDR3 length equals 14 residues. The junction had 6 bases not matched to a gene; V was cut back by 5 bases and J by 8 bases. The CDR3 reads CASSPQGKHSPLHF. The CDR3 DNA follows: TGTGCCAGCAGTCCACAGGGGAAACATTCACCCCTCCACTTT.

CDR3 in DNA: TGTGCCAGCCGTAAAGGAGTGAACACTGAAGCTTTCTTT. Its translation: CASRKGVNTEAFF. The gene calls are TRBV27 and TRBJ1-1; no clear D. The CDR3 contains 13 residues. Germline assignment: CDR1 MNHEY and CDR2 SMNVEV (reference sequence). Trimming stripped 8 bases from V and 0 bases from J, with 10 bases between.

V and J are TRBV11-3 and TRBJ2-1; 12 bases agree with TRBD2. The V gene end was trimmed by 5 bases and the J gene end by 8 bases; junction bases not matched to a gene: 7. Germline CDR1 and CDR2: SGHNT and YENEEA. This CDR3 contains 15 residues. DNA of the CDR3: TGTGCCAGCAGCCGACTAGCGGGAGTAAGCGATGAGCAGTTCTTC. This gives the protein CASSRLAGVSDEQFF.

This rearrangement joins TRBV18 to TRBJ1-1, with 8 nucleotides matching TRBD1. V lost 3 bases and J lost 5; bases outside the gene matches: 5. The CDR3 covers 14 residues. Germline V lookup: CDR1 KGHSH, CDR2 LQKENI. Here the CDR3 DNA reads TGTGCCAGCTCACCCACAGGGGGTCGGACTGAAGCTTTCTTT. Amino acids: CASSPTGGRTEAFF.

The sample holds one count of this clonotype. This chain joins TRBV19 and TRBJ1-1, with TRBD1 identical over 9 bases. This CDR3 spans 14 amino acids. V lost 6 bases to trimming and J lost 1 base; unmatched junction nucleotides: 3. Germline V gives CDR1 LNHDA, CDR2 SQIVND (reference sequence). The CDR3 spells CASRKGQGNTEAFF. CDR3 DNA sequence: TGTGCCAGTAGAAAGGGACAGGGGAACACTGAAGCTTTCTTT.